The next 2 T cell receptor beta chains were all read from a single sample in a study of siplizumab effects on memory and regulatory T cells. Clones were sequenced by immunoSEQ multiplex PCR, and TCRdb holds only the in-frame ones, with some missing. The table includes about 100,000 clones, under 95% detected once. The specimen was Tregs sorted from blood. The receptor source for this set is a human donor in good health.

This chain uses TRBV10-1 with TRBJ1-3, with 9 bases that match TRBD1. Germline CDR1 and CDR2: WNHNN and SYGVQD (reference sequence). Losses at the gene ends were 6 bases for V and 4 bases for J; bases not matched to a gene: 4. The CDR3 spans 14 residues. The CDR3 protein is CASSGQGRGNTIYF. The CDR3 nucleotides read TGCGCCAGCAGCGGACAGGGGAGGGGAAACACCATATATTTT.

This clone showed up just once. The chain joins TRBV6-6 to TRBJ1-4; unclear D gene. CDR3 length: 16 residues. Trimming removed 6 bases from V and 2 bases from J, with 16 bases in between. Germline loops: CDR1 MNHNY, CDR2 SVGAGI (reference sequence). The CDR3 sequence is CASSPGLITTNEKLFF. The CDR3, as DNA: TGTGCCAGCAGCCCTGGACTAATTACTACTAATGAAAAACTGTTTTTT.